These 16 T cell receptor beta chains originate from one sample sequenced in a study of blood T cell repertoires in COVID-19. The protocol was immunoSEQ multiplex PCR, while the TCRdb copy is restricted to in-frame clones and leaves out a portion. The table has 240,000 or so clones, about 80% seen once. Sequenced material: peripheral blood. The receptors here all came from an elderly woman with acute or convalescent COVID-19.

This clone was detected only a few times. Different DNA sequences within this sample yield the same CDR3. V and J are TRBV9 and TRBJ2-7; perhaps TRBD2 as D (5 bases). The germline gives CDR1 SGDLS, CDR2 YYNGEE. V lost 0 bases to trimming and J lost 1 base, with 8 bases between them. CDR3 size: 14 residues. CDR3 nucleotide sequence: TGTGCCAGCAGCGTAGTGGGGAGTTCCTACGAGCAGTACTTC. This codes for CASSVVGSSYEQYF.

The J gene is TRBJ2-1, the V gene TRBV5-1; 8 bases line up with TRBD1. Germline V gene lookup returns CDR1 SGHRS and CDR2 YFSETQ. Germline trimming cut 4 bases from V and 9 bases from J; bases unmatched to any gene: 3. The CDR3 loop spans 12 amino acids. The CDR3 DNA follows: TGCGCCAGCAGCGGACAGGGCCCTGAGCAGTTCTTC. Its protein is CASSGQGPEQFF. Supplemented by reference TRBV5-1 and TRBJ2-1, the full variable domain reads KAGVTQTPRYLIKTRGQQVTLSCSPISGHRSVSWYQQTPGQGLQFLFEYFSETQRNKGNFPGRFSGRQFSNSRSEMNVSTLELGDSALYLCASSGQGPEQFFGPGTRLTVL.

The chain uses TRBV30 and TRBJ1-1; maybe TRBD1 (6 bases). Trimming shortened V by 2 bases and J by 1 base, and 17 bases separated the two germline ends. The CDR3 extends over 16 amino acids. CDR1 is GTSNPN, CDR2 SVGIG, per germline (reference sequence). In nucleotides, the CDR3 is TGTGCCTGGAGTAACCTTCGGGGGGCTAGGAACACTGAAGCTTTCTTT. Translated, it gives CAWSNLRGARNTEAFF.

This clone was detected once. This sample includes further DNA sequences coding for the same CDR3. V gene TRBV2 combines with J gene TRBJ1-1, with 10 nucleotides matching TRBD1. CDR1 is SNHLY and CDR2 is FYNNEI in the germline V gene. The CDR3 is 15 amino acids. V dropped 6 bases and J dropped 1; count of bases not matched to a gene: 5. In DNA form, the CDR3 reads TGTGCCAGCAGATCCCGGACAGGGGGGAACACTGAAGCTTTCTTT. Protein product: CASRSRTGGNTEAFF.

This chain uses TRBV3-1 (or the pseudogene TRBV3-2) with TRBJ1-1, with D maybe TRBD1 (5 bases). The V gene lost 5 bases and the J gene lost 1 base, with 11 bases spanning the gap. Germline values: CDR1 LGHDT, CDR2 YNNKEL (reference sequence). This CDR3 is 14 amino acids long. The CDR3 loop is CASSYLQGNTEAFF. CDR3 DNA: TGTGCCAGCAGCTATCTTCAGGGGAACACTGAAGCTTTCTTT.

The chain recombines TRBV5-1 with TRBJ1-2; unclear D gene. Germline V gives CDR1 SGHRS, CDR2 YFSETQ. Trimming removed 0 bases from V and 0 bases from J, with 9 bases in between. The CDR3 sequence is 15 residues long. CDR3 coding DNA: TGCGCCAGCAGCTTGGACGCGATCTCTAACTATGGCTACACCTTC. It encodes CASSLDAISNYGYTF. Together with reference TRBV5-1 and TRBJ1-2, the CDR3 gives the full variable domain: KAGVTQTPRYLIKTRGQQVTLSCSPISGHRSVSWYQQTPGQGLQFLFEYFSETQRNKGNFPGRFSGRQFSNSRSEMNVSTLELGDSALYLCASSLDAISNYGYTFGSGTRLTVV.

The V gene is TRBV19, the J gene TRBJ2-7, with 7 bases that match TRBD1. CDR1 is LNHDA, CDR2 SQIVND, per germline (reference sequence). The CDR3 is 14 residues long. Trimming took 8 bases from V and 0 from J; bases not matched to a gene: 7. The CDR3 protein is CASRRDSVSYEQYF. CDR3 nucleotide sequence: TGTGCCAGTCGTCGGGACAGCGTCTCCTACGAGCAGTACTTC.

V gene TRBV7-6 combines with J gene TRBJ2-7; 7 bases map to TRBD1. The CDR3 has 15 amino acids. Germline V gene sequence: CDR1 SGHVS, CDR2 FNYEAQ. V was clipped by 4 bases and J by 5 bases; unmatched bases: 11. Here the CDR3 DNA reads TGTGCCAGCAGCTCCCTGACAGGGTCGGTGAACGAGCAGTACTTC. Protein product: CASSSLTGSVNEQYF.

This sequence joins TRBV6-1 and TRBJ1-3; D is ambiguous. Trimming removed 2 bases at V and 6 bases at J, with 17 bases between. The CDR3 loop spans 16 amino acids. Germline values: CDR1 MNHNS, CDR2 SASEGT. The CDR3, as DNA: TGTGCCAGCAGTGAATGGGCCAGTTCCGGCCTAAACACCATATATTTT. Translated: CASSEWASSGLNTIYF.

The chain uses TRBV19 and TRBJ2-3; TRBD1 is a possible D gene (6 bases). The CDR3 has 13 amino acids. The germline CDR1 and CDR2 sequences are LNHDA and SQIVND (reference sequence). V lost 6 bases, J lost 4 bases, and 11 bases lay in between. CDR3 region: CASRSRGADTQYF. In nucleotides, the CDR3 is TGTGCCAGTAGAAGCAGGGGCGCAGATACGCAGTATTTT.

The V call is TRBV7-3, the J call TRBJ2-5; tentative D call: TRBD1 (5 bases). The CDR3 totals 15 residues. The V gene's germline CDR1 is SGHTA and CDR2 FQGTGA. Between the trimmed V and J ends, which lost 2 bases and 2 bases, there was a span of 12 bases. CDR3 nucleotides: TGTGCCAGCAGCTTATCAGGGATCAGGCAAGAGACCCAGTACTTC. It is translated as CASSLSGIRQETQYF.

The chain couples TRBV6-4 to TRBJ2-1; TRBD2 aligns across 9 bases. V lost 5 bases to trimming and J lost 9 bases; unmatched junction nucleotides: 11. Germline V lookup: CDR1 MRHNA, CDR2 SNTAGT. This CDR3 contains 15 residues. CDR3 DNA sequence: TGTGCCAGCAGTTCCTACAGCGGGGGGCCGGGTGAGCAGTTCTTC. Translated, it gives CASSSYSGGPGEQFF.

V is TRBV12-3 or TRBV12-4 and J is TRBJ1-1; D gene uncertain. This CDR3 contains 13 residues. V was clipped by 4 bases and J by 9 bases, with 15 bases between them. For the CDR3, the DNA is TGTGCCAGCAGTTCCCGTGAGAGACTCCAAGCTTTCTTT. Translation gives CASSSRERLQAFF.

The rearrangement joins TRBV6-1 to TRBJ2-1, with 8 bases fitting TRBD2. Germline CDR1 MNHNS, CDR2 SASEGT. The CDR3 runs 16 residues. The V segment lost 3 bases and the J segment 7 bases; nucleotides outside the gene matches: 11. Here the CDR3 reads CASSDFPGGAGNEQFF. As DNA, the CDR3 is TGTGCCAGCAGTGATTTCCCCGGGGGGGCGGGTAATGAGCAGTTCTTC.

The rearrangement uses TRBV14 and TRBJ2-6; D remains ambiguous. The ends were cut back, 3 bases at V and 0 bases at J, with 6 bases in the middle. CDR1 is SGHDN and CDR2 is FVKESK in the germline V gene. The CDR3 has 15 residues. Written as DNA, the CDR3 is TGTGCCAGCAGCCATCTAGGCTCTGGGGCCAACGTCCTGACTTTC. This sequence encodes CASSHLGSGANVLTF.

The table lists this clone with a few counts. The chain recombines TRBV30 with TRBJ1-2; maybe TRBD1 (6 bases). The CDR3 contains 13 residues. Trimming pared 4 bases from V and 9 bases from J, leaving 18 bases between. Germline V gene data show CDR1 as GTSNPN and CDR2 as SVGIG (reference sequence). The CDR3 loop is CAWTRWGPVSYTF. In DNA, the CDR3 is TGTGCCTGGACGCGGTGGGGGCCGGTGAGCTACACCTTC.